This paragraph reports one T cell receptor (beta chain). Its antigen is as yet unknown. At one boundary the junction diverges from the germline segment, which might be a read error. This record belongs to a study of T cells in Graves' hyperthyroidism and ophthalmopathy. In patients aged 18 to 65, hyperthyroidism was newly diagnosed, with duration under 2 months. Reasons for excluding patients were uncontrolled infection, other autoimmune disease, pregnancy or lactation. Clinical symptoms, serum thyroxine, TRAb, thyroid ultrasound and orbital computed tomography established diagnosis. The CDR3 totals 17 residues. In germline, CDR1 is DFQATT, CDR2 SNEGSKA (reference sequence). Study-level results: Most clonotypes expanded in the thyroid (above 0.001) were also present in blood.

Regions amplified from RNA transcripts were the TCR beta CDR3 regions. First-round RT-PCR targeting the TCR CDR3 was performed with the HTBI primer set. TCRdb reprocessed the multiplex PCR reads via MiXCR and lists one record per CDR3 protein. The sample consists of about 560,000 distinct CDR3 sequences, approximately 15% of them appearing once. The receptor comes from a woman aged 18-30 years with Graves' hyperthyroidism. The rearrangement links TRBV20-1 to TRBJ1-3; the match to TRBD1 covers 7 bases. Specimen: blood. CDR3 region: CSVRETGWESFGNTIYF. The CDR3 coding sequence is TGCAGTGTTAGAGAGACAGGGTGGGAAAGTTTTGGAAACACCATATATTTT.